The clone carrying this TCR beta chain was seen a handful of times. CDR1 and CDR2 (germline): SGHRS, YFSETQ. After removal of 4 bases from V and 7 bases from J, the junction contained 16 bases not matched to a gene. CDR3 length equals 16 residues. Ineligible for inclusion were patients with other autoimmune diseases, uncontrolled infections, pregnancy or lactation. Orbital computed tomography, thyroid ultrasound, TRAb, serum thyroxine and clinical symptoms formed the basis of diagnosis. The PBMCs had their origin in about 9.7 ml of fresh peripheral blood. RNA transcripts served as template for amplifying TCR beta CDR3 sequences. HTBI primers were employed in first-round RT-PCR, then a second-round multiplex PCR followed. TCRdb called the multiplex PCR reads again in MiXCR, with one record for every CDR3 protein. This repertoire shows about 660,000 distinct CDR3 sequences, just over 40% found once; its top ten account for more than 2.5%.

The sample comes from a study of Graves' ophthalmopathy and Graves' hyperthyroidism. The wider study: Untreated patients at initial diagnosis provided peripheral blood.

The specimen was peripheral blood. The sequence was collected from an adult man with Graves' ophthalmopathy. The J gene is TRBJ1-2, the V gene TRBV5-1; 7 nucleotides agree with TRBD1. The DNA for the CDR3 is TGCGCCAGCAGCCCATCACTAGGGGGCCTCGTAGTTGGCTACACCTTC. Translation: CASSPSLGGLVVGYTF.